A single sample is the source of the 31 T cell receptor beta chains below, sequenced in a study of Graves' ophthalmopathy and Graves' hyperthyroidism. Amplification of TCR beta CDR3 regions used RNA transcripts. The authors performed first-round RT-PCR with HTBI primers and then a second-round multiplex PCR. TCRdb re-derived calls from the multiplex PCR reads in MiXCR, one entry per CDR3 protein. The sample contains around 1.1 million distinct CDR3 sequences, less than 45% of which appear only once. Sequencing was performed on peripheral blood or thyroid tissue (not recorded which). These receptors all stem from an adult man with Graves' hyperthyroidism.

A remark on this clonotype: Just one base apart from a much larger clone, this may be a read error. This chain connects TRBV20-1 to TRBJ1-1; D not resolved. The CDR3 is 15 amino acids. Germline loops: CDR1 DFQATT, CDR2 SNEGSKA (reference sequence). Trimming stripped 5 bases from V and 1 base from J, with 17 bases between. The CDR3 DNA follows: TGCAGTGCTGACTGGGATTCGACGGCGAACACTGAAGCTTTCTTT. This encodes CSADWDSTANTEAFF.

This clonotype was counted a few times. The chain links TRBV29-1 to TRBJ1-6, with 7 bases fitting TRBD1. The ends lost 6 bases at V and 8 bases at J; junction bases unmatched: 7. The germline V gene encodes CDR1 SQVTM and CDR2 ANQGSEA. This CDR3 spans 13 amino acids. CDR3 in DNA: TGCAGCGTGGCGACAGGGACGGATTCACCCCTCCACTTT. Amino acid sequence: CSVATGTDSPLHF. The whole variable domain, remainder taken from reference TRBV29-1 and TRBJ1-6, is SAVISQKPSRDICQRGTSLTIQCQVDSQVTMMFWYRQQPGQSLTLIATANQGSEATYESGFVIDKFPISRPNLTFSTLTVSNMSPEDSSIYLCSVATGTDSPLHFGNGTRLTVT.

This clonotype was recorded a few times. V is TRBV12-3 or TRBV12-4 and J is TRBJ2-5; D ambiguous. Trimming took off 8 bases at V and 5 bases at J, with 15 bases between the two ends. The CDR3 is 13 residues long. CDR3 loop: CASAPQHRETQYF. The DNA for the CDR3 is TGTGCCAGCGCTCCCCAACACCGGGAGACCCAGTACTTC.

The chain recombines TRBV6-5 with TRBJ2-2; no firm D call. Per the germline V gene, CDR1 is MNHEY and CDR2 is SVGAGI. The CDR3 has 13 amino acids. V shed 0 bases and J shed 6 bases, with 5 bases lying between them. DNA of the CDR3: TGTGCCAGCAGTTACTCTTCCCCCGGGGAGCTGTTTTTT. Amino acid sequence: CASSYSSPGELFF.

The chain combines TRBV29-1 with TRBJ1-2, with 9 bases matching TRBD1. CDR1 SQVTM and CDR2 ANQGSEA come from the germline V gene. The CDR3 loop spans 13 amino acids. J lost 4 bases, V lost 7 bases, and 7 bases had no gene match. CDR3 in amino acids: CSAMDRGIYGYTF. The DNA for the CDR3 is TGCAGCGCAATGGACAGGGGAATCTATGGCTACACCTTC.

This clonotype was counted many times. The chain carries TRBV20-1 and TRBJ2-5, with D possibly matching TRBD1 (6 bases). The CDR3 length is 14 residues. The germline V and J ends were trimmed by 6 bases and 5 bases, with 19 bases remaining between them. Germline V CDR1 and CDR2: DFQATT, SNEGSKA (reference sequence). This CDR3 reads CSADAHDRRETQYF. In nucleotides, the CDR3 is TGCAGTGCAGACGCCCACGACAGGCGGGAGACCCAGTACTTC.

The V call is TRBV7-9, the J call TRBJ1-1; D call uncertain. Looked up from germline, CDR1 is SEHNR and CDR2 is FQNEAQ (reference sequence). The CDR3 runs 12 residues. V was clipped by 5 bases and J by 11 bases, with 15 bases between them. The CDR3 protein is CASSLNQATAFF. For the CDR3, the DNA is TGTGCCAGCAGCCTCAACCAGGCGACGGCTTTCTTT. The whole variable domain, filled in from reference TRBV7-9 and TRBJ1-1, reads DTGVSQNPRHKITKRGQNVTFRCDPISEHNRLYWYRQTLGQGPEFLTYFQNEAQLEKSRLLSDRFSAERPKGSFSTLEIQRTEQGDSAMYLCASSLNQATAFFGQGTRLTVV.

Turning to this clonotype: A read error may produce the germline difference seen at one junction end. The chain recombines TRBV7-2 with TRBJ1-2; D unclear. The CDR3 totals 15 residues. The V gene's germline CDR1 is SGHTA and CDR2 FQGNSA. The CDR3 DNA follows: TGCGCCAGCAGCTCCGGGAGGGAGCGATACTATGGCTACACCTTC. As protein: CASSSGRERYYGYTF.

The chain couples TRBV7-2 to TRBJ2-5, with a possible D match to TRBD1 (5 bases). The germline CDR1 and CDR2 sequences are SGHTA and FQGNSA. This CDR3 has 18 residues. V lost 6 bases and J 5 bases, leaving 28 bases between the germline ends. The CDR3 loop reads CASRQDLIGTGHRETQYF. DNA of the CDR3: TGTGCCAGCAGACAAGATCTTATCGGCACAGGCCACAGGGAGACCCAGTACTTC.

The rearrangement links TRBV10-3 to TRBJ1-4, with 8 positions matching TRBD1. Germline V gene data show CDR1 as ENHRY and CDR2 as SYGVKD. CDR3 length: 13 amino acids. The V and J ends lost 8 bases and 7 bases, in that order; junction bases with no gene match: 6. CDR3 amino acids: CAIGRQGSEKLFF. CDR3 bases: TGTGCCATCGGTAGACAGGGGAGTGAAAAACTGTTTTTT.

This chain links TRBV25-1 with TRBJ1-6, with D possibly TRBD1 on 5 matching bases. With 10 bases removed from V and 10 bases from J, the gap between germline ends came to 11 bases. The CDR3 is 11 residues long. Per the germline V gene, CDR1 is MGHDK and CDR2 is SYGVNS. In DNA form, the CDR3 reads TGTGCCATACAGGTGCAATCACCCCTCCACTTT. Translation: CAIQVQSPLHF.

This clonotype showed up many times. V and J are TRBV5-6 and TRBJ1-1; no firm D call. V was cut by 4 bases and J by 8 bases, with 9 bases left in between. Per the germline V gene, CDR1 is SGHDT and CDR2 is YYEEEE. The CDR3 runs to 11 residues. The chain's CDR3 is CASSVGREAFF. The CDR3 DNA reads TGTGCCAGCAGCGTCGGGAGAGAAGCTTTCTTT.

This clonotype came up many times. The genes are TRBV15 and TRBJ2-5; weak D call: TRBD1 (6 bases). The germline V gene has CDR1 LNHNV and CDR2 YYDKDF (reference sequence). This CDR3 region has 16 residues. V gave up 3 bases and J gave up 4 bases, with 18 bases separating them. Here the CDR3 reads CATSRSDSTRGETQYF. The DNA of the CDR3 is TGTGCCACCAGCAGGTCGGACAGTACGAGGGGAGAGACCCAGTACTTC.

This clonotype was observed at least ten times. The rearrangement uses TRBV10-3 and TRBJ2-5; D remains unclear. Trimming took off 6 bases at V and 0 bases at J, with 14 bases between the two ends. The CDR3 runs 15 residues. The V gene's germline CDR1 is ENHRY and CDR2 SYGVKD. CDR3 sequence (DNA): TGTGCCATCAGAACTAAAGACGGTAACCAAGAGACCCAGTACTTC. Its protein product is CAIRTKDGNQETQYF.

The table lists this clonotype with many counts. The chain joins TRBV12-3 or TRBV12-4 to TRBJ1-6; D ambiguous. The CDR3 is 13 residues long. V dropped 4 bases and J dropped 7 bases, with 8 bases sitting between them. The CDR3 sequence: CASSSSVNSPLHF. In DNA form, the CDR3 reads TGTGCCAGCAGTTCTTCTGTGAATTCACCCCTCCACTTT.

This clonotype showed up many times. Germline and junction disagree at one end, which may indicate a read error. This chain joins TRBV2 and TRBJ2-7; TRBD1 might be the D (5 bases). Germline V gives CDR1 SNHLY, CDR2 FYNNEI. CDR3 length equals 14 residues. CDR3: CASREGQGPYEQYF. CDR3 sequence (DNA): TGTGCCAGCAGGGAAGGGCAGGGCCCCTACGAGCAGTACTTC.

The table lists this clonotype with a few counts. This rearrangement joins TRBV5-5 to TRBJ1-5; D might be TRBD1 (5 bases). This CDR3 is built from 14 residues. CDR1 is SGHKS, CDR2 YYEKEE, per germline (reference sequence). Deletions cut 4 bases from V and 4 bases from J, with 12 bases between. The CDR3 DNA follows: TGTGCCAGCAGCCCTATTAGACAGAATCAGCCCCAGCATTTT. Translation gives CASSPIRQNQPQHF.

This clonotype was observed many times. This sequence joins TRBV7-8 and TRBJ1-3; D is possibly TRBD1 (6 bases). V lost 5 bases and J lost 0, with 11 bases in between. The CDR3 has 15 amino acids. Germline loops: CDR1 SGHVS, CDR2 FQNEAQ. The CDR3 nucleotides read TGTGCCAGCAGCCCCACAGGGAGCTCTGGAAACACCATATATTTT. Translated, it gives CASSPTGSSGNTIYF.

Comment on this clonotype: A single base separates this from a much larger clone, so it may be a read error. The chain links TRBV7-2 to TRBJ1-5; D possibly corresponds to TRBD1 (5 bases). Trimming removed 1 base at V and 2 bases at J, with 12 bases between. This CDR3 has 16 residues. Germline V gene data show CDR1 as SGHTA and CDR2 as FQGNSA. The CDR3 sequence is CASSLEEVRGNQPQHF. The CDR3 nucleotides read TGTGCCAGCAGCTTAGAGGAGGTCAGGGGCAATCAGCCCCAGCATTTT.

CDR3 DNA sequence: TGTGCCAGCACCCAACAGGGGCCTTATGGCTACACCTTC. This codes for CASTQQGPYGYTF. The chain is built from TRBV7-9 and TRBJ1-2; 7 bases fit TRBD1. Per the germline V gene, CDR1 is SEHNR and CDR2 is FQNEAQ (reference sequence). The CDR3 covers 13 residues. Losses at the gene ends were 7 bases for V and 5 bases for J; bases not matched to a gene: 7. Filled out from reference TRBV7-9 and TRBJ1-2, the complete variable domain reads DTGVSQNPRHKITKRGQNVTFRCDPISEHNRLYWYRQTLGQGPEFLTYFQNEAQLEKSRLLSDRFSAERPKGSFSTLEIQRTEQGDSAMYLCASTQQGPYGYTFGSGTRLTVV.

The chain carries TRBV7-9 and TRBJ2-5, with a possible D match to TRBD1 (6 bases). Germline V gives CDR1 SEHNR, CDR2 FQNEAQ (reference sequence). V lost 0 bases and J lost 3, with 17 bases in between. This CDR3 region has 17 residues. CDR3 coding DNA: TGTGCCAGCAGCTTAGCCCAGGGGAGAGATGAAAAAGAGACCCAGTACTTC. This translates into CASSLAQGRDEKETQYF.

The gene calls are TRBV7-2 and TRBJ1-2, with TRBD1 matching 7 bases. The CDR3 consists of 16 residues. After removal of 3 bases from V and 2 bases from J, the junction contained 9 bases not matched to a gene. In germline, CDR1 is SGHTA, CDR2 FQGNSA. DNA of the CDR3: TGTGCCAGCAGCTTCCCTCAGGGAGGGGGCAACTATGGCTACACCTTC. This translates into CASSFPQGGGNYGYTF.

The chain carries TRBV25-1 and TRBJ2-2, with 12 bases lining up with TRBD1. Trimming took 4 bases from V and 5 from J; bases not matched to a gene: 14. CDR1 and CDR2 (germline): MGHDK, SYGVNS. CDR3 size: 19 residues. Written as DNA, the CDR3 is TGTGCCAGCAGTGCTAGGGGACTACCGGGACAGGGGGCAACCGGGGAGCTGTTTTTT. Its translation is CASSARGLPGQGATGELFF.

The chain employs TRBV12-3 or TRBV12-4 and TRBJ2-7; 7 nucleotides line up with TRBD1. V shed 5 bases, J shed 2 bases, and the junction held 9 bases outside the gene matches. CDR3 length: 15 residues. CDR3 protein: CASSATGQPAYEQYF. CDR3 sequence (DNA): TGTGCCAGCAGTGCGACGGGACAGCCAGCCTACGAGCAGTACTTC.

This clonotype was detected many times. The V call is TRBV10-3, the J call TRBJ2-7; D gene unclear. V was shortened by 3 bases and J by 2 bases, with 2 bases between the two germline ends. Germline V gene sequence: CDR1 ENHRY, CDR2 SYGVKD. The CDR3 is made up of 11 amino acids. The CDR3 region is CAISDPYEQYF. The CDR3 nucleotides read TGTGCCATCAGTGACCCCTACGAGCAGTACTTC.

This clonotype was seen only a few times. The chain is built from TRBV5-1 and TRBJ2-2; no firm D call. There are 11 residues in the CDR3. Trimming stripped 4 bases from V and 6 bases from J, with 4 bases between. Germline V CDR1 and CDR2: SGHRS, YFSETQ. CDR3 sequence reads: CASSRPGELFF. CDR3 in DNA: TGCGCCAGCAGCAGACCCGGGGAGCTGTTTTTT.

As concerns this clonotype: Relative to the germline gene, one junction end is altered; a read error may explain this. This chain links TRBV10-3 with TRBJ2-7; TRBD2 matches at 9 bases. CDR1 is ENHRY, CDR2 SYGVKD, per germline. The CDR3 is made up of 15 amino acids. CDR3 sequence (DNA): TGTGCCAGCAGTGACTTTAGCGGGAGTTTGTACGAGCAGTACTTC. Translation: CASSDFSGSLYEQYF.

This chain links TRBV24-1 with TRBJ2-2, with D possibly TRBD2 on 6 matching bases. Germline lookup yields CDR1 KGHDR and CDR2 SFDVKD. This CDR3 is built from 15 residues. The V and J ends lost 4 bases and 8 bases respectively, with 16 bases between them. CDR3 sequence reads: CATSETGTPAGELFF. DNA for the CDR3: TGTGCCACCAGTGAGACCGGGACTCCCGCTGGGGAGCTGTTTTTT.

The CDR3 sequence: CAWSKGLETQYF. Here the CDR3 DNA reads TGTGCCTGGAGTAAGGGGCTGGAGACCCAGTACTTC. V gene TRBV30 combines with J gene TRBJ2-5; tentatively, D is TRBD1 (5 bases). Germline V gene sequence: CDR1 GTSNPN, CDR2 SVGIG (reference sequence). The CDR3 has 12 amino acids. V was clipped by 2 bases and J by 5 bases, with 9 bases between them.

The chain couples TRBV27 to TRBJ1-5; 11 bases align to TRBD1. The germline CDR1 and CDR2 sequences are MNHEY and SMNVEV (reference sequence). V lost 6 bases to trimming and J lost 4 bases; unmatched junction nucleotides: 5. CDR3 length: 15 residues. CDR3 amino acids: CASRGTGGPNQPQHF. CDR3 nucleotides: TGTGCCAGCAGGGGGACAGGGGGACCAAATCAGCCCCAGCATTTT.

The chain carries TRBV7-9 and TRBJ2-1, with TRBD1 matching 7 bases. The germline V gene encodes CDR1 SEHNR and CDR2 FQNEAQ (reference sequence). The J segment lost 4 bases and the V segment lost 4 bases, leaving 10 bases of the junction unmatched. The CDR3 runs 16 residues. The CDR3 DNA follows: TGTGCCAGCAGCTCCCCGAGGCAGACAGGGTACAATGAGCAGTTCTTC. This gives the protein CASSSPRQTGYNEQFF.